This T cell receptor beta chain appears in the sequencing data of a study of CXCR3-negative and CXCR3-positive naive CD8 T cells. At the level of the study: Total TRB output reached some 140 million reads, about 1.5 +/- 0.3 million per library.

Regarding this clonotype: Its antigen is undetermined.

Overall study results and limits: Naive cells positive for CXCR3 carried more hydrophobic TRB CDR3s than CXCR3-negative ones. Researchers reported similar TRBV-TRBJ usage in naive CXCR3-negative and CXCR3-positive cells, though memory differed.

Each TRB cDNA library was prepared by 5' RACE (with UMI labels). After re-calling the 5' RACE reads, TCRdb lists one entry per CDR3 protein, DNA absent. There are over 95,000 distinct CDR3 sequences in the sample, with around 0.38% held by the top ten. The CDR3 has 14 residues. The germline CDR1 and CDR2 sequences are SGHKS and YYEKEE (reference sequence). Triplicates of about 270,000 cells were sorted from each CD8+ T cell subset. Naive cells were sorted as CD45RO-, CCR7+, CD27+ and CD95-. This sequence joins TRBV5-5 and TRBJ2-2; without DNA, the TCRdb call of TRBD1 cannot be checked. The source material was naive CXCR3+ CD8+ T cells from blood. The subset was: CD45RO-CCR7+CD27+CD95- naive CD8+ T cells expressing CXCR3 (TNR3+). This sequence originates from a human donor in good health. Some clones in this sample may be carry-over from other donors' samples. The CDR3 loop reads CASRHTGGTGELFF.